What follows is one T cell receptor beta chain and its context. Its antigen remains unknown. The PCR made use of 60 Vbeta and 13 Jbeta primers. TCRdb's table, derived via immunoSEQ multiplex PCR, lists solely in-frame clones and lacks some. The repertoire holds around 150,000 clones, with over 75% as singletons. This entry belongs to a study of cytomegalovirus exposure and HLA in healthy donors. General study findings and limits: Altogether, 150 to 200 TCR beta chains were recorded as cytomegalovirus-associated.

The TCR originated in a woman aged 25 to 39 in good health and CMV-seronegative. Input material: PBMCs.

The CDR3 region has the DNA TGTGCCAGCAACTCACGTGACTACAATAATTCACCCCTCCACTTT. Protein: CASNSRDYNNSPLHF. The rearrangement joins TRBV6-1 to TRBJ1-6; D unresolved. Germline V gene lookup returns CDR1 MNHNS and CDR2 SASEGT. V was pared by 7 bases and J by 5 bases, with 15 bases between. The CDR3 covers 15 residues.